The 25 T cell receptor beta chains presented below share a single source sample, sequenced in a study of T-cell memory formation after mild COVID-19. TCRdb fed the 5' RACE reads into MiXCR, producing one record per CDR3 protein. The sample contains a few hundred thousand distinct CDR3 sequences, roughly a fifth of which appear only once. Sequencing input: PBMCs or a T cell subset sorted from them (not recorded which). The source of these receptors is a man aged 18 to 29 who had mild COVID-19 (a few samples of this study predate the infection). Cell type and time point are not known.

CDR3 bases: TGCGCCAGCAGCTTGTGGCGGGGGGCCCCAAACTCCTACGAGCAGTACTTC. It codes for CASSLWRGAPNSYEQYF. This chain joins TRBV5-1 and TRBJ2-7; 8 bases agree with TRBD2. Germline V gene lookup returns CDR1 SGHRS and CDR2 YFSETQ. V trimming: 1 base; J trimming: 0 bases; junction bases outside the gene matches: 9. The CDR3 sequence is 17 residues long.

The gene calls are TRBV9 and TRBJ1-1; TRBD1 might be the D (5 bases). The germline V gene encodes CDR1 SGDLS and CDR2 YYNGEE. V shed 0 bases and J shed 4 bases, with 10 bases lying between them. This CDR3 region has 14 residues. As DNA, the CDR3 is TGTGCCAGCAGCGTAGGTGGGGGGACCACTGAAGCTTTCTTT. It encodes CASSVGGGTTEAFF.

This clonotype was observed a few times. V and J are TRBV7-9 and TRBJ1-4, with D maybe TRBD1 (5 bases). The V end lost 1 base, the J end lost 8 bases, and 8 bases lay between the germline ends. The germline V gene encodes CDR1 SEHNR and CDR2 FQNEAQ (reference sequence). The CDR3 is 13 amino acids. The DNA of the CDR3 is TGTGCCAGCAGCTTAGAGAGGGGAGAAAAACTGTTTTTT. As protein: CASSLERGEKLFF.

V is TRBV2 and J is TRBJ2-6, with 8 positions matching TRBD2. Germline V lookup: CDR1 SNHLY, CDR2 FYNNEI. This CDR3 spans 17 amino acids. Unmatched junction bases numbered 10, after V lost 7 bases and J lost 2 bases. This chain's CDR3 is CASTPGGVRTGANVLTF. The DNA of the CDR3 is TGTGCCAGCACCCCGGGGGGGGTGCGGACTGGGGCCAACGTCCTGACTTTC.

The rearrangement joins TRBV4-2 to TRBJ2-5, with D tentatively TRBD2 (5 bases). V dropped 5 bases and J dropped 5 bases, with 15 bases sitting between them. The germline V gene encodes CDR1 LGHNA and CDR2 YNFKEQ. The CDR3 spans 14 residues. For the CDR3, the DNA is TGTGCCAGCAGCGGACGGGCGGGTGGGGAGACCCAGTACTTC. Amino acid sequence: CASSGRAGGETQYF.

This clonotype showed up many times. The chain is built from TRBV12-3 or TRBV12-4 and TRBJ1-2; D is undetermined. Trimming pared 3 bases from V and 4 bases from J, leaving 12 bases between. The CDR3 extends over 14 amino acids. CDR3 amino acids: CASSLLRSSYGYTF. CDR3 sequence (DNA): TGTGCCAGCAGTTTGCTCCGCAGCTCCTATGGCTACACCTTC.

V usage is TRBV20-1 and J usage is TRBJ1-5; the D gene is possibly TRBD1 (5 bases). The length of the CDR3 is 14 residues. The ends were cut back, 4 bases at V and 2 bases at J, with 12 bases in the middle. Germline loops: CDR1 DFQATT, CDR2 SNEGSKA (reference sequence). The CDR3 DNA is TGCAGTGCTAAGCGGGGGGTTGGCAATCAGCCCCAGCATTTT. It encodes CSAKRGVGNQPQHF.

This chain links TRBV10-3 with TRBJ2-7; 8 bases fit TRBD1. Germline-derived CDR1 and CDR2 are ENHRY and SYGVKD. With V trimmed by 2 bases and J by 6 bases, 0 bases remained unmatched. The CDR3 runs 12 residues. The CDR3 spells CAISEGQGEQYV. DNA of the CDR3: TGTGCCATCAGTGAGGGACAGGGCGAGCAGTACGTC.

The rearrangement joins TRBV20-1 to TRBJ2-3, with TRBD2 identical over 10 bases. Germline CDR1 DFQATT, CDR2 SNEGSKA (reference sequence). The junction had 0 bases not matched to a gene; V was cut back by 5 bases and J by 1 base. The CDR3 runs to 13 residues. The DNA of the CDR3 is TGCAGTGCTGGGACTAGCGGCACAGATACGCAGTATTTT. Its translation is CSAGTSGTDTQYF.

This clonotype has a handful of counts. The chain recombines TRBV5-4 with TRBJ2-5; D not resolved. Trimming stripped 7 bases from V and 5 bases from J, with 12 bases between. CDR1 is SGHNT, CDR2 YYREEE, per germline (reference sequence). This CDR3 comprises 12 residues. In DNA form, the CDR3 reads TGTGCCAGCCGAGGAGAGGCGGAGACCCAGTACTTC. This encodes CASRGEAETQYF. Variable domain in full (rest from reference TRBV5-4 and TRBJ2-5): ETGVTQSPTHLIKTRGQQVTLRCSSQSGHNTVSWYQQALGQGPQFIFQYYREEENGRGNFPPRFSGLQFPNYSSELNVNALELDDSALYLCASRGEAETQYFGPGTRLLVL.

The CDR3 reads CASSGQGLNEQFF. The CDR3, as DNA: TGTGCCAGCAGCGGACAGGGTTTGAATGAGCAGTTCTTC. The chain carries TRBV7-3 and TRBJ2-1; 8 positions match TRBD1. The CDR3 consists of 13 residues. Germline trimming cut 5 bases from V and 7 bases from J; bases unmatched to any gene: 4. The V gene's germline CDR1 is SGHTA and CDR2 FQGTGA.

The chain uses TRBV6-2 or TRBV6-3 and TRBJ2-3; D gene unclear. Germline CDR1 and CDR2: MNHEY and SVGEGT. The CDR3 is 14 amino acids. Trimming removed 5 bases at V and 2 bases at J, with 11 bases between. The CDR3 here is CASSRTRPTDTQYF. Here the CDR3 DNA reads TGTGCCAGCAGTCGGACCCGACCCACAGATACGCAGTATTTT.

This clonotype turned up a few times. J is TRBJ2-7 and V is TRBV5-1, with D perhaps matching TRBD1 (5 bases). Germline V lookup: CDR1 SGHRS, CDR2 YFSETQ. The CDR3 sequence is 15 residues long. The V end lost 0 bases, the J end lost 3 bases, and 13 bases lay between the germline ends. The CDR3 DNA is TGCGCCAGCAGCTTGGAGGCAGGGAATAGCTACGAGCAGTACTTC. It is translated as CASSLEAGNSYEQYF.

This sequence joins TRBV6-6 and TRBJ2-2; maybe TRBD1 (5 bases). Germline lookup yields CDR1 MNHNY and CDR2 SVGAGI (reference sequence). The CDR3 is 15 amino acids. V gave up 2 bases and J gave up 4 bases, with 11 bases separating them. CDR3 sequence reads: CASSYGQGSTGELFF. CDR3 nucleotide sequence: TGTGCCAGCAGTTACGGGCAGGGTAGCACCGGGGAGCTGTTTTTT.

This chain joins TRBV6-1 and TRBJ1-2, with 9 bases fitting TRBD1. Germline lookup yields CDR1 MNHNS and CDR2 SASEGT. Germline trimming cut 5 bases from V and 8 bases from J; bases unmatched to any gene: 12. The CDR3 is 15 amino acids. CDR3: CASSIFPGQGRGYTF. CDR3 DNA: TGTGCCAGCAGTATATTTCCGGGACAGGGTCGAGGCTACACCTTC.

The CDR3 reads CASIRLNTEAFF. CDR3 bases: TGTGCCAGCATCCGTCTGAACACTGAAGCTTTCTTT. The V and J genes are TRBV2 and TRBJ1-1; no definite D call. CDR3 length: 12 amino acids. Trimming removed 7 bases from V and 0 bases from J, with 6 bases in between. Looked up from germline, CDR1 is SNHLY and CDR2 is FYNNEI.

The V call is TRBV7-3, the J call TRBJ2-5; D gene unclear. The CDR3 covers 13 residues. The germline V and J ends were trimmed by 5 bases and 1 base, with 8 bases remaining between them. CDR1 is SGHTA, CDR2 FQGTGA, per germline. The CDR3 protein is CASSTNPQETQYF. The DNA of the CDR3 is TGTGCCAGCAGCACAAACCCCCAAGAGACCCAGTACTTC.

This clonotype has just a few counts. V and J are TRBV7-2 and TRBJ2-3; 8 bases agree with TRBD2. Per the germline V gene, CDR1 is SGHTA and CDR2 is FQGNSA. The length of the CDR3 is 15 residues. The V segment lost 5 bases and the J segment 4 bases; nucleotides outside the gene matches: 8. The CDR3, as DNA: TGTGCCAGCAGCCACGGGCGGGGGGCCTCAGATACGCAGTATTTT. Residues: CASSHGRGASDTQYF.

This clonotype has more than one count but fewer than ten. The chain employs TRBV6-5 and TRBJ1-5, with D unresolved. Germline loops: CDR1 MNHEY, CDR2 SVGAGI. This CDR3 region has 15 residues. Trimming cost V 0 bases and J 1 base, with 7 bases left between them. In nucleotides, the CDR3 is TGTGCCAGCAGTTACTCCTCAGCGAGCAATCAGCCCCAGCATTTT. Amino acids: CASSYSSASNQPQHF.

Only a few counts were recorded for this clonotype. The chain is built from TRBV7-3 and TRBJ2-2, with TRBD1 matching 8 bases. Germline trimming cut 6 bases from V and 0 bases from J; bases unmatched to any gene: 6. The CDR3 contains 16 residues. CDR1 and CDR2 from the germline V gene are SGHTA and FQGTGA. As DNA, the CDR3 is TGTGCCAGCAGTTCTCAGGGGGCAACGAACACCGGGGAGCTGTTTTTT. This sequence encodes CASSSQGATNTGELFF.

A single count supports this clonotype. The chain couples TRBV5-1 to TRBJ2-5, with D uncertain. Trimming left V 4 bases short and J 7 bases short, with 17 bases between. In germline, CDR1 is SGHRS, CDR2 YFSETQ. The CDR3 totals 14 residues. The CDR3 bases are TGCGCCAGCAGCCAAGGGAATAGCTTGGGGACCCAGTACTTC. It yields the protein CASSQGNSLGTQYF. The complete variable domain, with remaining parts taken from reference TRBV5-1 and TRBJ2-5, reads KAGVTQTPRYLIKTRGQQVTLSCSPISGHRSVSWYQQTPGQGLQFLFEYFSETQRNKGNFPGRFSGRQFSNSRSEMNVSTLELGDSALYLCASSQGNSLGTQYFGPGTRLLVL.

CDR3: CASSLGNVGTHEQYF. CDR3 DNA: TGCGCCAGCAGCTTAGGTAACGTCGGAACCCACGAGCAGTACTTC. The chain is built from TRBV5-1 and TRBJ2-7, with no clear D. The V end was cut by 2 bases, the J end by 5 bases, with 17 bases between. CDR3 length equals 15 residues. The V gene's germline CDR1 is SGHRS and CDR2 YFSETQ.

The rearrangement links TRBV9 to TRBJ2-7; 9 bases are shared with TRBD1. Germline loops: CDR1 SGDLS, CDR2 YYNGEE. V was clipped by 4 bases and J by 2 bases; unmatched bases: 7. The CDR3 has 15 amino acids. Here the CDR3 DNA reads TGTGCCAGCAGCCCAGGGACAGGGACAGCCTACGAGCAGTACTTC. This encodes CASSPGTGTAYEQYF.

In its sample, this clonotype was seen many times. The chain uses TRBV6-5 and TRBJ1-1; tentative D call: TRBD1 (5 bases). Germline lookup yields CDR1 MNHEY and CDR2 SVGAGI. The CDR3 length is 18 residues. V shed 0 bases and J shed 5 bases, with 22 bases lying between them. CDR3 loop: CASSYSTSLGGGGTEAFF. The CDR3 region has the DNA TGTGCCAGCAGTTACTCGACAAGCCTCGGGGGAGGCGGGACTGAAGCTTTCTTT.

The sample holds a few counts of this clonotype. The V and J genes are TRBV3-1 and TRBJ2-1; D gene ambiguous. In germline, CDR1 is LGHDT, CDR2 YNNKEL (reference sequence). The V gene lost 1 base and the J gene lost 0 bases, with 10 bases spanning the gap. The CDR3 runs to 16 residues. Here the CDR3 reads CASSQGVPSSYNEQFF. CDR3 DNA: TGTGCCAGCAGCCAAGGTGTCCCCAGCTCCTACAATGAGCAGTTCTTC.